Listed here are 17 T cell receptor beta chains from one sample, sequenced in a study of blood T cells in healthy people across ages. Alongside a J-beta primer mix, a sample-barcoded 5' primer served in a second PCR lasting 7 to 11 cycles. TCRdb re-called the 5' RACE reads through MiXCR, storing one row per CDR3 protein. The sample yields some 730,000 distinct CDR3 sequences, about a fifth seen once. The sample consisted of blood. The receptors derive from a man in his sixties or seventies in good health.

This sequence joins TRBV15 and TRBJ1-1; D gene ambiguous. This CDR3 is built from 15 residues. Germline V CDR1 and CDR2: LNHNV, YYDKDF (reference sequence). Trimming took 1 base from V and 1 from J, leaving 10 bases between them. CDR3 nucleotide sequence: TGTGCCACCAGCAGAGCGCCACGGAGGAACACTGAAGCTTTCTTT. This translates into CATSRAPRRNTEAFF.

This clonotype has at least ten counts. This chain connects TRBV4-3 to TRBJ2-6; 8 positions agree with TRBD1. The V gene's germline CDR1 is LGHNA and CDR2 YSLEER. This CDR3 region has 18 residues. Unmatched junction bases numbered 8, after V lost 3 bases and J lost 1 base. This chain's CDR3 is CASSHTSRDRSGANVLTF. CDR3 DNA: TGCGCCAGCAGCCACACGTCCCGGGACAGGTCTGGGGCCAACGTCCTGACTTTC.

V and J are TRBV12-3 or TRBV12-4 and TRBJ2-7; D may match TRBD1 or TRBD2 (5 bases each). This CDR3 region has 11 residues. Trimming took 10 bases from V and 6 from J, leaving 13 bases between them. The DNA for the CDR3 is TGTGCCATAGGGGAGCTCGGCGAGCAGTACTTC. This codes for CAIGELGEQYF.

This clonotype was seen more than once but under ten times. The CDR3 sequence: CASSQDRASTDTQYF. The CDR3 DNA reads as TGTGCCAGCAGCCAAGATCGGGCGAGCACAGATACGCAGTATTTT. The chain is built from TRBV4-2 and TRBJ2-3, with D hard to call. This CDR3 spans 15 amino acids. The V gene lost 0 bases and the J gene lost 0 bases, with 7 bases spanning the gap. Germline CDR1 LGHNA, CDR2 YNFKEQ.

This clonotype showed up many times. The chain is built from TRBV20-1 and TRBJ1-2; no clear D gene. Trimming shortened V by 6 bases and J by 2 bases, and 19 bases separated the two germline ends. The CDR3 runs 15 residues. The germline V gene encodes CDR1 DFQATT and CDR2 SNEGSKA (reference sequence). DNA of the CDR3: TGCAGTGCCCCAGATCGGGTAGTTAGAAACTATGGCTACACCTTC. It specifies CSAPDRVVRNYGYTF.

With respect to this clonotype: At one of its ends the junction is not consistent with the germline gene, which may arise from a read error. The gene calls are TRBV3-1 and TRBJ1-6; 7 bases line up with TRBD1. CDR1 and CDR2 (germline): LGHDT, YNNKEL (reference sequence). The length of the CDR3 is 16 residues. The CDR3 region is CTSRPLRQGGNSPLHF. DNA of the CDR3: TGTACCAGCAGACCGCTGCGACAGGGTGGTAATTCACCCCTCCACTTT. The full variable domain, completed using reference TRBV3-1 and TRBJ1-6, is DTAVSQTPKYLVTQMGNDKSIKCEQNLGHDTMYWYKQDSKKFLKIMFSYNNKELIINETVPNRFSPKSPDKAHLNLHINSLELGDSAVYFCTSRPLRQGGNSPLHFGNGTRLTVT.

The chain employs TRBV4-3 and TRBJ1-5; TRBD1 is a possible D gene (5 bases). Looked up from germline, CDR1 is LGHNA and CDR2 is YSLEER. Between the trimmed V and J ends, which lost 0 bases and 7 bases, there was a span of 16 bases. This CDR3 is 16 amino acids long. CDR3 region: CASSQDSGGSGQPQHF. The CDR3 bases are TGCGCCAGCAGCCAAGATTCGGGGGGGTCAGGGCAGCCCCAGCATTTT.

This clonotype has a handful of counts. V is TRBV18 and J is TRBJ1-2; D ambiguous. This CDR3 has 14 amino acids. The germline V gene has CDR1 KGHSH and CDR2 LQKENI. Trimming removed 4 bases at V and 2 bases at J, with 11 bases between. The CDR3 coding sequence is TGTGCCAGCTCACAAGCAGTGCCGAACTATGGCTACACCTTC. Amino acid sequence: CASSQAVPNYGYTF.

This clonotype has a handful of counts. This chain uses TRBV18 with TRBJ2-3, with TRBD2 matching over 7 bases. This CDR3 spans 17 amino acids. Germline trimming cut 1 base from V and 3 bases from J; bases unmatched to any gene: 10. CDR1 is KGHSH, CDR2 LQKENI, per germline. In nucleotides, the CDR3 is TGTGCCAGCTCACCACGCGCTAGCGGAATCTTAACAGATACGCAGTATTTT. This codes for CASSPRASGILTDTQYF. The full variable domain, its missing parts supplied by reference TRBV18 and TRBJ2-3, is NAGVMQNPRHLVRRRGQEARLRCSPMKGHSHVYWYRQLPEEGLKFMVYLQKENIIDESGMPKERFSAEFPKEGPSILRIQQVVRGDSAAYFCASSPRASGILTDTQYFGPGTRLTVL.

The J gene is TRBJ1-2, the V gene TRBV9; 9 positions agree with TRBD1. Germline V lookup: CDR1 SGDLS, CDR2 YYNGEE. CDR3 size: 14 residues. Losses at the gene ends were 7 bases for V and 8 bases for J; bases not matched to a gene: 12. The CDR3 sequence is CASGPDRGRSGYTF. CDR3 sequence (DNA): TGTGCCAGCGGACCAGACAGGGGGAGGAGCGGCTACACCTTC.

This clonotype was recorded a few times. The chain uses TRBV20-1 and TRBJ1-4; 7 bases align to TRBD1. The CDR3 loop spans 15 amino acids. Germline V gene sequence: CDR1 DFQATT, CDR2 SNEGSKA (reference sequence). The V gene end was trimmed by 5 bases and the J gene end by 3 bases; junction bases not matched to a gene: 9. In DNA form, the CDR3 reads TGCAGTGCTGAATTACCAGGGGGGCCTAATGAAAAACTGTTTTTT. It is translated as CSAELPGGPNEKLFF.

This clonotype has a handful of counts. The J gene is TRBJ2-3, the V gene TRBV20-1; TRBD2 aligns across 7 bases. CDR1 DFQATT and CDR2 SNEGSKA come from the germline V gene (reference sequence). V dropped 5 bases and J dropped 2; count of bases not matched to a gene: 7. This CDR3 has 14 amino acids. The CDR3 sequence is CSAGGGGDTDTQYF. The DNA of the CDR3 is TGCAGTGCTGGTGGGGGGGGGGACACAGATACGCAGTATTTT.

The rearrangement joins TRBV12-3 or TRBV12-4 to TRBJ1-2; D unclear. This CDR3 comprises 19 residues. Between the trimmed V and J ends, which lost 3 bases and 1 base, there was a span of 24 bases. This chain's CDR3 is CASSFQVQPSWGFNYGYTF. The CDR3 nucleotides are TGTGCCAGCAGTTTCCAGGTACAACCCTCCTGGGGATTTAACTATGGCTACACCTTC.

The chain links TRBV6-5 to TRBJ2-2, with 7 bases lining up with TRBD1. Germline CDR1 MNHEY, CDR2 SVGAGI. The CDR3 loop spans 13 amino acids. V shed 5 bases, J shed 7 bases, and the junction held 4 bases outside the gene matches. Here the CDR3 DNA reads TGTGCCAGCAGTCAAGGGGGCAACGGGGAGCTGTTTTTT. The encoded protein is CASSQGGNGELFF.

Only one count was recorded for this clonotype. The chain couples TRBV7-9 to TRBJ2-3; no firm D call. Germline V gives CDR1 SEHNR, CDR2 FQNEAQ (reference sequence). The ends were cut back, 5 bases at V and 3 bases at J, with 15 bases in the middle. The CDR3 runs 15 residues. CDR3 residues: CASSPRQSGTDTQYF. The CDR3 DNA is TGTGCCAGCAGCCCCCGGCAGTCTGGGACAGATACGCAGTATTTT.

Concerning this clonotype: A much larger clone differs from this one at a single base, so this may be a read error. This chain connects TRBV5-6 to TRBJ2-5; the match to TRBD1 covers 7 bases. Judging by the DNA end, TRBJ2-1 fits better; the J call may be wrong. CDR1 and CDR2 from the germline V gene are SGHDT and YYEEEE. The CDR3 spans 16 residues. The CDR3 loop is CASSHFRDSLGNDQFF. CDR3 nucleotide sequence: TGTGCCAGCAGCCATTTCCGGGACAGCCTCGGCAATGATCAGTTCTTC.

V gene TRBV27 combines with J gene TRBJ2-1, with D perhaps TRBD1 (5 bases). Trimming pared 3 bases from V and 3 bases from J, leaving 12 bases between. CDR1 and CDR2 (germline): MNHEY, SMNVEV (reference sequence). The CDR3 contains 15 residues. In DNA, the CDR3 is TGTGCCAGCAGTTTCAGGGTACTTGACTACAATGAGCAGTTCTTC. Encoded protein: CASSFRVLDYNEQFF.